The 5 T cell receptor beta chains listed next were all sequenced from one sample in a study of blood T cell repertoires in COVID-19. Repertoires were generated with immunoSEQ multiplex PCR, while TCRdb's copy carries only in-frame clones and drops some. Seen here are fewer than 250,000 clones, approximately 84% observed once, and the top ten hold 5.1%. Sequencing used peripheral blood. Every receptor here comes from a woman in her seventies with active or convalescent COVID-19.

The V gene is TRBV7-3, the J gene TRBJ2-5; TRBD1 matches at 8 bases. Germline trimming cut 3 bases from V and 4 bases from J; bases unmatched to any gene: 4. Germline values: CDR1 SGHTA, CDR2 FQGTGA. The CDR3 totals 14 residues. In nucleotides, the CDR3 is TGTGCCAGCAGCTTGGACAGGGAGTCAGAGACCCAGTACTTC. Protein sequence: CASSLDRESETQYF.

The chain combines TRBV11-3 with TRBJ2-5, with a possible D match to TRBD1 (5 bases). The CDR3 totals 13 residues. Trimming stripped 2 bases from V and 2 bases from J, with 6 bases between. Germline CDR1 is SGHNT and CDR2 is YENEEA. CDR3 sequence: CASSLKGQETQYF. CDR3 in DNA: TGTGCCAGCAGCTTAAAGGGGCAAGAGACCCAGTACTTC.

The chain is built from TRBV6-1 and TRBJ2-7; D is unresolved. Trimming stripped 2 bases from V and 3 bases from J, with 11 bases between. CDR3 size: 14 residues. Germline-derived CDR1 and CDR2 are MNHNS and SASEGT. CDR3 DNA: TGTGCCAGCAGTGAATCAGGTGGATACTACGAGCAGTACTTC. Residues: CASSESGGYYEQYF.

The rearrangement uses TRBV2 and TRBJ2-1, with 7 bases matching TRBD2. V lost 1 base and J lost 1; bases outside the gene matches: 1. CDR1 and CDR2 (germline): SNHLY, FYNNEI. This CDR3 has 15 amino acids. The CDR3 is CASSEGGGSYNEQFF. DNA for the CDR3: TGTGCCAGCAGTGAAGGGGGGGGATCCTACAATGAGCAGTTCTTC.

The chain couples TRBV6-1 to TRBJ2-3; perhaps TRBD1 as D (6 bases). The CDR3 runs 16 residues. Trimming removed 0 bases at V and 0 bases at J, with 10 bases between. Per the germline V gene, CDR1 is MNHNS and CDR2 is SASEGT. The CDR3 region is CASSEAPGHSTDTQYF. The CDR3 nucleotides read TGTGCCAGCAGTGAAGCACCGGGACACAGCACAGATACGCAGTATTTT.